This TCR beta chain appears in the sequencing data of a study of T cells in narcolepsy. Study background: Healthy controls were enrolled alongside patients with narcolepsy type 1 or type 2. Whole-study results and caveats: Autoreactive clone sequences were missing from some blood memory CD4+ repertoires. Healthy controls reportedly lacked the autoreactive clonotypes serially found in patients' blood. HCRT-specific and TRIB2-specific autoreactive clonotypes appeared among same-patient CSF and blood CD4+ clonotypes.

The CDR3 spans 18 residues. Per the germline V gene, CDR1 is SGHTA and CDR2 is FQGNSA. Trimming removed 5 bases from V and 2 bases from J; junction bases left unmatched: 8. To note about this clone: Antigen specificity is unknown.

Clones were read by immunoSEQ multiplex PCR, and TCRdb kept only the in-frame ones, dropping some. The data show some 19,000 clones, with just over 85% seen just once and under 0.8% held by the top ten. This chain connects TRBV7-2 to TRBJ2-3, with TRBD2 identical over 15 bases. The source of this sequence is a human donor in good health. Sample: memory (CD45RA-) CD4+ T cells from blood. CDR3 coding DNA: TGTGCCAGCAGCCTTCGGACTAGCGGGAGGGATGACACAGATACGCAGTATTTT. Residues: CASSLRTSGRDDTDTQYF.